The subject of this entry is one TCR beta chain. The source of the sample is a study of blood T cell repertoires in COVID-19. At the level of the study: There were acute and convalescent COVID-19 samples, and they came from the United States, Italy and Spain.

Losses at the gene ends were 3 bases for V and 7 bases for J; bases not matched to a gene: 4. CDR3 size: 15 residues. CDR1 LNHDA and CDR2 SQIVND come from the germline V gene (reference sequence). Source study methods: For nucleated cells, counts were estimated from reference gene primer amplification. This table comes from immunoSEQ multiplex PCR, and its TCRdb copy is limited to in-frame clones, with some not included. V, J and clone size reflect that table, while D and trimming were determined from the DNA. The profile covers 250,000 to 400,000 clones, with 90% appearing a single time and under 3.5% taken by the ten largest. Seattle participants joined during active infection and were tracked over time.

The chain carries TRBV19 and TRBJ2-1; 12 bases are shared with TRBD2. Sequenced: peripheral blood. This clonotype was obtained from a woman in her 30s with COVID-19, enrolled during active disease. CDR3 DNA: TGTGCCAGTAGTATTCTAGCGGGAGGGCCTAATGAGCAGTTCTTC. Translating it yields CASSILAGGPNEQFF.